These 25 T cell receptor beta chains were all obtained from the same sample, sequenced in a study of vaccination and CD4 T cells after COVID-19. Their specific antigens are unknown. Oncomine TCR Beta short-read sequencing was applied to DNA from cultured CD4+ T cells. TCRdb itself ran the PCR reads through MiXCR, one entry per CDR3 protein. Of fewer than 20,000 distinct CDR3 sequences in the sample, around 52% were seen once. Treatment defined: roughly 10-day PBMC culture with coronavirus spike peptide pools or control peptides (ViraFEST assay). This material consisted of CD4+ T cells from blood, cultured in vitro, taken before SARS-CoV-2 vaccination. The receptors shown here come from a human donor who had recovered from COVID-19.

This chain links TRBV15 with TRBJ1-3; the match to TRBD1 covers 9 bases. CDR1 and CDR2 (germline): LNHNV, YYDKDF (reference sequence). V lost 4 bases, J lost 4 bases, and 8 bases stayed unmatched. The CDR3 extends over 16 amino acids. The CDR3 DNA reads as TGTGCCACCAGCAATGTGCCGGGACAGGGCGGAAACACCATATATTTT. Its protein is CATSNVPGQGGNTIYF.

The chain uses TRBV6-1 and TRBJ1-5; D is uncertain. Looked up from germline, CDR1 is MNHNS and CDR2 is SASEGT. Deletions cut 0 bases from V and 7 bases from J, with 13 bases between. The CDR3 has 15 residues. The CDR3 loop reads CASSEALMGNQPQHF. The DNA of the CDR3 is TGTGCCAGCAGTGAAGCGCTTATGGGGAACCAGCCCCAGCATTTT.

The chain joins TRBV5-4 to TRBJ1-1; the match to TRBD1 covers 7 bases. J lost 1 base, V lost 4 bases, and 4 bases had no gene match. From germline, CDR1 is SGHNT and CDR2 YYREEE (reference sequence). The CDR3 length is 14 residues. The CDR3 loop is CASSPGTENTEAFF. In DNA form, the CDR3 reads TGTGCCAGCAGCCCCGGGACAGAGAACACTGAAGCTTTCTTT.

The V gene is TRBV7-2, the J gene TRBJ2-5; 9 bases are shared with TRBD2. The CDR3 contains 18 residues. Germline loops: CDR1 SGHTA, CDR2 FQGNSA. Trimming took 0 bases from V and 4 from J; bases not matched to a gene: 12. CDR3 sequence: CASSLARSGGGAIETQYF. In DNA form, the CDR3 reads TGTGCCAGCAGCTTAGCGCGGTCAGGCGGGGGGGCAATAGAGACCCAGTACTTC.

In this sample, this clonotype turned up a few times. The chain carries TRBV19 and TRBJ1-1; D might be TRBD1 (6 bases). The germline V gene encodes CDR1 LNHDA and CDR2 SQIVND (reference sequence). Trimming removed 6 bases from V and 6 bases from J, with 20 bases in between. The CDR3 totals 15 residues. The CDR3 nucleotides are TGTGCCAGTAGAGCGACAGGAAACAGTCTAGCTGAAGCTTTCTTT. It encodes CASRATGNSLAEAFF. Full variable domain (outside the CDR3, taken from reference TRBV19 and TRBJ1-1): DGGITQSPKYLFRKEGQNVTLSCEQNLNHDAMYWYRQDPGQGLRLIYYSQIVNDFQKGDIAEGYSVSREKKESFPLTVTSAQKNPTAFYLCASRATGNSLAEAFFGQGTRLTVV.

This sequence joins TRBV20-1 and TRBJ1-2; D remains ambiguous. There are 11 residues in the CDR3. Trimming stripped 1 base from V and 5 bases from J, with 5 bases between. Germline V gene data show CDR1 as DFQATT and CDR2 as SNEGSKA (reference sequence). CDR3 protein: CSARADYGYTF. In DNA form, the CDR3 reads TGCAGTGCTAGAGCGGATTATGGCTACACCTTC.

This clonotype was seen a few times. This chain links TRBV6-2 or TRBV6-3 with TRBJ2-3, with 9 bases that match TRBD2. CDR3 size: 16 residues. With V trimmed by 5 bases and J by 4 bases, 10 bases remained unmatched. Germline CDR1 reads MNHEY; CDR2 reads SVGEGT. The CDR3 DNA follows: TGTGCCAGCAGTCCCCGTCTGAGCGGGGGGTCAGATACGCAGTATTTT. It specifies CASSPRLSGGSDTQYF.

V gene TRBV12-3 or TRBV12-4 combines with J gene TRBJ1-5; D is undetermined. CDR3 length: 13 residues. The V gene lost 3 bases and the J gene lost 4 bases, with 7 bases spanning the gap. In nucleotides, the CDR3 is TGTGCCAGCAGTTTCTGGGGTAATCAGCCCCAGCATTTT. It specifies CASSFWGNQPQHF.

The chain is built from TRBV7-2 and TRBJ2-5, with 9 positions matching TRBD1. The germline V gene has CDR1 SGHTA and CDR2 FQGNSA. J lost 4 bases, V lost 5 bases, and 11 bases had no gene match. There are 16 residues in the CDR3. CDR3 residues: CASSPTTGGFRETQYF. The CDR3, as DNA: TGTGCCAGCAGCCCAACGACAGGGGGGTTCAGAGAGACCCAGTACTTC.

The chain is built from TRBV5-4 and TRBJ1-1; D ambiguous. The CDR3 contains 13 residues. Trimming cost V 3 bases and J 1 base, with 7 bases left between them. Germline V CDR1 and CDR2: SGHNT, YYREEE (reference sequence). The CDR3 reads CASSSSRNTEAFF. CDR3 nucleotide sequence: TGTGCCAGCAGCTCCTCCCGGAACACTGAAGCTTTCTTT. Drawing the rest from reference TRBV5-4 and TRBJ1-1, the complete variable domain is ETGVTQSPTHLIKTRGQQVTLRCSSQSGHNTVSWYQQALGQGPQFIFQYYREEENGRGNFPPRFSGLQFPNYSSELNVNALELDDSALYLCASSSSRNTEAFFGQGTRLTVV.

The chain is built from TRBV19 and TRBJ2-3; TRBD2 is a possible D gene (6 bases). Germline V gene sequence: CDR1 LNHDA, CDR2 SQIVND (reference sequence). This CDR3 has 14 amino acids. Trimming cost V 6 bases and J 6 bases, with 16 bases left between them. The CDR3 is CASSTPGVGDTQYF. CDR3 nucleotide sequence: TGTGCCAGTAGCACCCCGGGGGTTGGCGATACGCAGTATTTT. Based on the CDR3 plus reference TRBV19 and TRBJ2-3, the full variable domain is DGGITQSPKYLFRKEGQNVTLSCEQNLNHDAMYWYRQDPGQGLRLIYYSQIVNDFQKGDIAEGYSVSREKKESFPLTVTSAQKNPTAFYLCASSTPGVGDTQYFGPGTRLTVL.

The chain recombines TRBV7-2 with TRBJ2-5; no clear D gene. Looked up from germline, CDR1 is SGHTA and CDR2 is FQGNSA. V was shortened by 5 bases and J by 6 bases, with 13 bases between the two germline ends. The CDR3 length is 13 residues. The CDR3 coding sequence is TGTGCCAGCAGCGCTCCGGGCCTTCAGACCCAGTACTTC. Translating it yields CASSAPGLQTQYF.

This clonotype came up a few times. This chain links TRBV5-4 with TRBJ1-1; weak D call: TRBD1 (6 bases). The CDR3 spans 14 residues. V gave up 0 bases and J gave up 3 bases, with 9 bases separating them. CDR1 and CDR2 from the germline V gene are SGHNT and YYREEE (reference sequence). CDR3 sequence (DNA): TGTGCCAGCAGCTTGGGGGGGCCTGACACTGAAGCTTTCTTT. Amino acids: CASSLGGPDTEAFF.

J is TRBJ2-7 and V is TRBV27; 10 bases align to TRBD1. Germline loops: CDR1 MNHEY, CDR2 SMNVEV (reference sequence). The CDR3 is 14 amino acids. Trimming cost V 5 bases and J 3 bases; bases outside gene matches: 4. CDR3 in amino acids: CASSPTGGSYEQYF. CDR3 DNA sequence: TGTGCCAGCAGTCCGACAGGGGGCAGCTACGAGCAGTACTTC.

The V gene is TRBV6-1, the J gene TRBJ1-5, with 7 bases that match TRBD1. Germline assignment: CDR1 MNHNS and CDR2 SASEGT. The CDR3 runs to 14 residues. Trimming removed 4 bases from V and 6 bases from J; junction bases left unmatched: 6. The CDR3 DNA follows: TGTGCCAGCAGTGTTACAGGGGAGGTTCAGCCCCAGCATTTT. Amino acids: CASSVTGEVQPQHF.

The chain joins TRBV5-4 to TRBJ2-7, with 7 bases identical to TRBD1. Germline assignment: CDR1 SGHNT and CDR2 YYREEE (reference sequence). The CDR3 is 15 residues long. The trim removed 6 bases at V and 0 bases at J, leaving 9 bases unmatched. This CDR3 reads CASTLTGDSSYEQYF. CDR3 DNA sequence: TGTGCCAGCACCTTAACAGGGGACAGCTCCTACGAGCAGTACTTC.

The chain's CDR3 is CASSETGGRRTQYF. As DNA, the CDR3 is TGTGCCAGCAGTGAAACCGGGGGTAGAAGGACCCAGTACTTC. The gene calls are TRBV25-1 and TRBJ2-5; D might be TRBD2 (6 bases). The CDR3 spans 14 residues. The V end was cut by 2 bases, the J end by 7 bases, with 14 bases between. The germline V gene has CDR1 MGHDK and CDR2 SYGVNS. The whole variable domain, filled in from reference TRBV25-1 and TRBJ2-5, reads EADIYQTPRYLVIGTGKKITLECSQTMGHDKMYWYQQDPGMELHLIHYSYGVNSTEKGDLSSESTVSRIRTEHFPLTLESARPSHTSQYLCASSETGGRRTQYFGPGTRLLVL.

The chain has TRBV7-2 and TRBJ1-1; the match to TRBD1 covers 9 bases. J was trimmed by 1 base and V by 5 bases; bases with no gene match: 2. The CDR3 runs to 14 residues. Per the germline V gene, CDR1 is SGHTA and CDR2 is FQGNSA. For the CDR3, the DNA is TGTGCCAGCAGCCGGGGACAGGGGAACACTGAAGCTTTCTTT. Encoded protein: CASSRGQGNTEAFF.

The V gene is TRBV19, the J gene TRBJ1-1; a weak D match, TRBD1 (6 bases). V shed 5 bases and J shed 3 bases, with 16 bases lying between them. There are 15 residues in the CDR3. Germline CDR1 reads LNHDA; CDR2 reads SQIVND (reference sequence). Here the CDR3 DNA reads TGTGCCAGTAGTGCCCAAGGGGGATTCGACACTGAAGCTTTCTTT. It yields the protein CASSAQGGFDTEAFF.

This clonotype was detected a few times. This chain uses TRBV7-8 with TRBJ1-1, with 8 bases that match TRBD1. The germline CDR1 and CDR2 sequences are SGHVS and FQNEAQ. The CDR3 contains 15 residues. The V gene end was trimmed by 5 bases and the J gene end by 11 bases; junction bases not matched to a gene: 16. Here the CDR3 DNA reads TGTGCCAGCAGCGCAAGGACAGGGATCACCCTAGGGGCTTTCTTT. Protein sequence: CASSARTGITLGAFF. Supplemented by reference TRBV7-8 and TRBJ1-1, the full variable domain reads GAGVSQSPRYKVAKRGQDVALRCDPISGHVSLFWYQQALGQGPEFLTYFQNEAQLDKSGLPSDRFFAERPEGSVSTLKIQRTQQEDSAVYLCASSARTGITLGAFFGQGTRLTVV.

This clonotype was recorded a few times. This chain connects TRBV6-5 to TRBJ1-1, with D possibly TRBD1 on 6 matching bases. The CDR3 is made up of 14 amino acids. Germline-derived CDR1 and CDR2 are MNHEY and SVGAGI. The V gene lost 3 bases and the J gene lost 6 bases, with 14 bases spanning the gap. The CDR3 DNA follows: TGTGCCAGCAGTTATACCGGGGGCAGTGCTGAAGCTTTCTTT. Translated: CASSYTGGSAEAFF.

The CDR3 here is CASRSIQETQYF. As DNA, the CDR3 is TGTGCCAGCAGGAGCATCCAAGAGACCCAGTACTTC. The J gene is TRBJ2-5, the V gene TRBV12-3 or TRBV12-4; D call uncertain. The CDR3 length is 12 residues. The V and J ends lost 6 bases and 1 base respectively, with 6 bases between them.

This clonotype turned up a few times. The J gene is TRBJ1-2, the V gene TRBV24-1, with D unclear. V lost 5 bases and J lost 1, with 10 bases in between. Germline values: CDR1 KGHDR, CDR2 SFDVKD. The CDR3 totals 14 residues. The CDR3 DNA reads as TGTGCCACCAGTGTCGACGGATTTAACTATGGCTACACCTTC. It yields the protein CATSVDGFNYGYTF.

The table lists this clonotype with a few counts. V usage is TRBV6-1 and J usage is TRBJ2-6, with D perhaps matching TRBD2 (5 bases). Trimming took 8 bases from V and 0 from J, leaving 5 bases between them. This CDR3 is 13 amino acids long. Per germline, CDR1 MNHNS and CDR2 SASEGT. The CDR3 here is CASGSSGANVLTF. The DNA of the CDR3 is TGTGCCAGCGGGAGCTCTGGGGCCAACGTCCTGACTTTC.

V is TRBV7-9 and J is TRBJ2-7; D gene uncertain. This CDR3 is 13 amino acids long. V was pared by 5 bases and J by 3 bases, with 11 bases between. Per the germline V gene, CDR1 is SEHNR and CDR2 is FQNEAQ (reference sequence). The CDR3 spells CASSMTTVYEQYF. The CDR3 nucleotides read TGTGCCAGCAGCATGACCACTGTCTACGAGCAGTACTTC. Based on the CDR3 plus reference TRBV7-9 and TRBJ2-7, the full variable domain is DTGVSQNPRHKITKRGQNVTFRCDPISEHNRLYWYRQTLGQGPEFLTYFQNEAQLEKSRLLSDRFSAERPKGSFSTLEIQRTEQGDSAMYLCASSMTTVYEQYFGPGTRLTVT.